This T cell receptor (beta chain) was sequenced for a study of graft-versus-host responses after intestinal transplantation. Points from the study as a whole: There were GvH clones found in recipient marrow, and some of them appeared first in ileum or blood.

Notes on this clone: Antigen unknown.

CDR1 and CDR2 from the germline V gene are SGHAT and FQNNGV. The V end was cut by 5 bases, the J end by 1 base, with 11 bases between. The CDR3 contains 14 residues. Generated by immunoSEQ multiplex PCR, the TCRdb table keeps only in-frame clones and is missing some. The table shows about 86,000 clones, with around 90% occurring only once. The TCR was taken from a human donor who was the organ donor for an intestinal transplant. J is TRBJ1-1 and V is TRBV11-2; unclear D gene. Sequencing was performed on unstimulated CD4+ T cells sorted from spleen or lymph node cells, taken before transplant. The CDR3 here is CASSQWTANTEAFF. DNA of the CDR3: TGTGCCAGCAGCCAATGGACTGCGAACACTGAAGCTTTCTTT.